One sample yielded the 13 T cell receptor beta chains listed below, sequenced in a study of cytomegalovirus exposure and HLA in healthy donors. Primers included in the PCR were 60 Vbeta and 13 Jbeta primers. Only in-frame clones appear in the TCRdb table, and some are missing; sequencing was by immunoSEQ multiplex PCR. The table shows 85,000 to 90,000 clones, with 79% occurring only once. Sequenced: PBMCs. The receptors come from a man aged 30 to 39 in good health and CMV-seronegative.

V usage is TRBV27 and J usage is TRBJ2-7; 9 positions agree with TRBD1. This CDR3 region has 15 residues. In germline, CDR1 is MNHEY, CDR2 SMNVEV (reference sequence). V lost 5 bases, J lost 3 bases, and 8 bases stayed unmatched. CDR3 bases: TGTGCCAGCAGTCCGGGGACAGGGCTCGGCTACGAGCAGTACTTC. Protein: CASSPGTGLGYEQYF.

In this sample, this clone turned up a few times. This chain uses TRBV5-1 with TRBJ2-5, with TRBD2 matching 7 bases. Per germline, CDR1 SGHRS and CDR2 YFSETQ. V was clipped by 7 bases and J by 2 bases; unmatched bases: 11. The CDR3 has 15 residues. The CDR3 loop is CASRRTGTKQETQYF. The DNA of the CDR3 is TGCGCCAGCCGAAGAACCGGGACTAAGCAAGAGACCCAGTACTTC.

The CDR3, as DNA: TGTGCCAGCAGCTTAGAAGGGAGAAATCAGCCCCAGCATTTT. Protein: CASSLEGRNQPQHF. The chain carries TRBV7-9 and TRBJ1-5; unclear D gene. From germline, CDR1 is SEHNR and CDR2 FQNEAQ (reference sequence). The CDR3 sequence is 14 residues long. The V and J ends lost 1 base and 4 bases respectively, with 8 bases between them.

The chain carries TRBV11-2 and TRBJ1-1; maybe TRBD1 (5 bases). The CDR3 contains 15 residues. Trimming pared 6 bases from V and 3 bases from J, leaving 17 bases between. Germline CDR1 and CDR2: SGHAT and FQNNGV. The CDR3 DNA reads TGTGCCAGCAGTTCACGGGGGGAACTTCACACTGAAGCTTTCTTT. Translated, it gives CASSSRGELHTEAFF.

The chain employs TRBV10-2 and TRBJ2-5, with TRBD1 matching over 7 bases. V shed 2 bases and J 4 bases; nucleotides not matched to a gene: 7. CDR3 length: 15 residues. CDR1 and CDR2 from the germline V gene are WSHSY and SAAADI. The CDR3 region has the DNA TGCGCCAGCAGTGAGCCAGGACAGGCGCTAGAGACCCAGTACTTC. This sequence encodes CASSEPGQALETQYF.

The rearrangement links TRBV2 to TRBJ1-1; weak D call: TRBD1 (5 bases). V was trimmed by 2 bases and J by 1 base, leaving 11 bases between them. This CDR3 is 15 amino acids long. Per the germline V gene, CDR1 is SNHLY and CDR2 is FYNNEI. In DNA, the CDR3 is TGTGCCAGCAGTGAATTCGGCAGGGCGAACACTGAAGCTTTCTTT. Translation: CASSEFGRANTEAFF.

This clone was seen at least ten times. This chain joins TRBV19 and TRBJ1-4; D is unresolved. This CDR3 is 14 amino acids long. CDR1 and CDR2 from the germline V gene are LNHDA and SQIVND (reference sequence). Trimming cost V 3 bases and J 0 bases, with 5 bases left between them. The CDR3 loop reads CASSIHSTNEKLFF. The CDR3 region has the DNA TGTGCCAGTAGTATTCATTCAACTAATGAAAAACTGTTTTTT.

The rearrangement joins TRBV4-2 to TRBJ2-4; 7 bases agree with TRBD1. Looked up from germline, CDR1 is LGHNA and CDR2 is YNFKEQ. The CDR3 consists of 16 residues. Germline trimming cut 4 bases from V and 3 bases from J; bases unmatched to any gene: 9. This CDR3 reads CASSPKGQTVKNIQYF. As DNA, the CDR3 is TGTGCCAGCAGCCCTAAGGGACAGACCGTCAAAAACATTCAGTACTTC.

The chain recombines TRBV5-8 with TRBJ2-7; 7 bases fit TRBD1. Germline V gene data show CDR1 as SGHTS and CDR2 as YDEGEE. CDR3 size: 14 residues. Trimming at V came to 7 bases and at J to 3 bases, leaving 10 bases not matched to a gene. CDR3 coding DNA: TGTGCCAGCCACACGAGAGGGACAGACTACGAGCAGTACTTC. Its protein product is CASHTRGTDYEQYF.

V and J are TRBV7-9 and TRBJ2-7; 8 bases fit TRBD1. The V segment lost 8 bases and the J segment 2 bases; nucleotides outside the gene matches: 5. The CDR3 contains 13 residues. Per germline, CDR1 SEHNR and CDR2 FQNEAQ (reference sequence). CDR3 nucleotide sequence: TGTGCCAGCGGTTCACAGGGGGCCTACGAGCAGTACTTC. This translates into CASGSQGAYEQYF.

V and J are TRBV10-2 and TRBJ2-1; 11 nucleotides agree with TRBD1. Trimming at V came to 0 bases and at J to 7 bases, leaving 8 bases not matched to a gene. CDR3 size: 17 residues. CDR1 WSHSY and CDR2 SAAADI come from the germline V gene. The CDR3 region is CASSESVGGTGGNEQFF. CDR3 DNA sequence: TGCGCCAGCAGTGAGTCTGTTGGGGGGACAGGGGGAAATGAGCAGTTCTTC.

The rearrangement joins TRBV9 to TRBJ2-5; D perhaps matches TRBD2 (6 bases). The V gene lost 2 bases and the J gene lost 5 bases, with 10 bases spanning the gap. Germline loops: CDR1 SGDLS, CDR2 YYNGEE. The CDR3 has 13 residues. The CDR3 region has the DNA TGTGCCAGCAGCGTTGGGACTTTGGAGACCCAGTACTTC. This sequence encodes CASSVGTLETQYF. The full variable domain, its missing parts supplied by reference TRBV9 and TRBJ2-5, is DSGVTQTPKHLITATGQRVTLRCSPRSGDLSVYWYQQSLDQGLQFLIQYYNGEERAKGNILERFSAQQFPDLHSELNLSSLELGDSALYFCASSVGTLETQYFGPGTRLLVL.

The rearrangement links TRBV5-1 to TRBJ1-3; D not certain. CDR3 length: 15 residues. Germline CDR1 reads SGHRS; CDR2 reads YFSETQ. Trimming stripped 4 bases from V and 0 bases from J, with 11 bases between. The CDR3 sequence is CASSPVVSSGNTIYF. CDR3 sequence (DNA): TGCGCCAGCAGCCCGGTTGTGAGCTCTGGAAACACCATATATTTT.